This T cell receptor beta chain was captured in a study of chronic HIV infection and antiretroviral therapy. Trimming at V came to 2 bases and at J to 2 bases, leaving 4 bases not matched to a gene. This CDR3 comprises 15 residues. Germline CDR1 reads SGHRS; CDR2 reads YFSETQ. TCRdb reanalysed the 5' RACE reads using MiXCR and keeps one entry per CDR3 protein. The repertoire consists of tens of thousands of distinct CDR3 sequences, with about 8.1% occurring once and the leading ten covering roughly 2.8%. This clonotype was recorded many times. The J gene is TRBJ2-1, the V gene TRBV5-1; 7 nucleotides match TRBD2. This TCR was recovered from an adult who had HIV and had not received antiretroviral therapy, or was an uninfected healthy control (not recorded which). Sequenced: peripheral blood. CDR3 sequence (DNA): TGCGCCAGCAGCTTACTAGCGCTCCCCTACAATGAGCAGTTCTTC. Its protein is CASSLLALPYNEQFF.